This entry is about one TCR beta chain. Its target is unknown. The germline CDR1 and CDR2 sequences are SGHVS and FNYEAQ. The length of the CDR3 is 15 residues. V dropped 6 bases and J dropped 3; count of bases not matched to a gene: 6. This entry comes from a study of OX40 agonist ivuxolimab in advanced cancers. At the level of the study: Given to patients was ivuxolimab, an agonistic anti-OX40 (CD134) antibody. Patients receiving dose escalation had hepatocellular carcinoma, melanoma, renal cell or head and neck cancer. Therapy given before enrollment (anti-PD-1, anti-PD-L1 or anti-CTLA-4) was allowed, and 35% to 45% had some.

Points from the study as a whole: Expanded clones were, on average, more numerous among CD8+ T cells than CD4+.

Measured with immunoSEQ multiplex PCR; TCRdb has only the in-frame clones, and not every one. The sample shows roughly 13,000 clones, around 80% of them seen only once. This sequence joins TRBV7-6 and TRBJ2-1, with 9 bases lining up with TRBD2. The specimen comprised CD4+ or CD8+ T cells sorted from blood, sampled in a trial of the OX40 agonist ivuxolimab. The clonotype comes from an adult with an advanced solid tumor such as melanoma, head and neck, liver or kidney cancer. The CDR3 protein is CASSFTSGRYNEQFF. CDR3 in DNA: TGTGCCAGCAGTTTTACTAGCGGGCGCTACAATGAGCAGTTCTTC.